These 27 T cell receptor beta chains originate from one sample sequenced in a study of T-cell reconstitution after alpha-beta-depleted transplantation in children listed by TCRdb under 2016. Library method: PCR. Sequencing took place on an Illumina HiSeq 2500. To normalize quantification of the TCRbeta repertoire, the TCR libraries were built with molecular barcoding that relied on unique molecular identifiers. TCRdb reran the public reads through fastp at Q25 and MiXCR, keeping productive beta chains. Rows with one shared CDR3 protein collapse into an entry with the most common genes and DNA. The sample includes hundreds of thousands of distinct CDR3 sequences, with 16% observed a single time. The ten largest account for 1.1% of the sample. Sequencing was performed on PBMCs from the stem cell graft donor, taken from the stem cell graft. The receptors shown here come from a human donor who donated a stem cell graft to a child with acute myeloid leukemia.

Only a few counts were recorded for this clonotype. This chain joins TRBV5-1 and TRBJ2-2; D might be TRBD2 (5 bases). Per the germline V gene, CDR1 is SGHRS and CDR2 is YFSETQ. This CDR3 has 15 amino acids. V lost 4 bases and J lost 5, with 15 bases in between. The CDR3 nucleotides read TGCGCCAGCAGCCCATTACTAGGAAGGACCGGGGAGCTGTTTTTT. Residues: CASSPLLGRTGELFF.

This clonotype was counted a few times. CDR3 region: CASSLGRSTYEQYV. The CDR3 DNA follows: TGTGCCAGCAGCTTAGGGAGGAGCACCTACGAGCAGTACGTC. V gene TRBV5-6 combines with J gene TRBJ2-7, with D maybe TRBD2 (6 bases). Germline loops: CDR1 SGHDT, CDR2 YYEEEE. Between the trimmed V and J ends, which lost 2 bases and 2 bases, there was a span of 11 bases. The CDR3 covers 14 residues.

V usage is TRBV7-9 and J usage is TRBJ1-1; D possibly corresponds to TRBD1 (6 bases). In germline, CDR1 is SEHNR, CDR2 FQNEAQ (reference sequence). Trimming pared 5 bases from V and 2 bases from J, leaving 15 bases between. CDR3 length equals 15 residues. The CDR3 DNA sequence: TGTGCCAGCAGCCCAAACAACAGGGATAACACTGAAGCTTTCTTT. It specifies CASSPNNRDNTEAFF.

J is TRBJ1-1 and V is TRBV29-1; D is possibly TRBD1 (6 bases). This CDR3 contains 16 residues. Germline assignment: CDR1 SQVTM and CDR2 ANQGSEA. The V end was cut by 1 base, the J end by 2 bases, with 17 bases between. CDR3 in amino acids: CSVEGKGGGPNTEAFF. The CDR3 nucleotides are TGCAGCGTTGAAGGGAAGGGCGGGGGGCCAAACACTGAAGCTTTCTTT.

A few counts support this clonotype. The rearrangement links TRBV7-9 to TRBJ2-5; D possibly corresponds to TRBD1 (6 bases). The V end lost 5 bases, the J end lost 2 bases, and 12 bases lay between the germline ends. CDR1 and CDR2 (germline): SEHNR, FQNEAQ (reference sequence). CDR3 length: 14 amino acids. The CDR3: CASSVRTVQETQYF. The CDR3 coding sequence is TGTGCCAGCAGCGTAAGGACAGTTCAAGAGACCCAGTACTTC.

This clonotype was observed many times. The chain is built from TRBV20-1 and TRBJ1-2; 8 bases align to TRBD1. Germline V gene data show CDR1 as DFQATT and CDR2 as SNEGSKA (reference sequence). The CDR3 consists of 12 residues. Trimming at V came to 3 bases and at J to 8 bases, leaving 5 bases not matched to a gene. The CDR3 bases are TGCAGTGCTAGGTTGACAGGGGTGGGCTACACCTTC. It is translated as CSARLTGVGYTF.

This clonotype was recorded many times. The CDR3 spells CASSLGQGSDTQYF. The CDR3 coding sequence is TGCGCCAGCAGCTTAGGACAGGGCTCAGATACGCAGTATTTT. J is TRBJ2-3 and V is TRBV5-1, with TRBD1 identical over 8 bases. The CDR3 spans 14 residues. Per the germline V gene, CDR1 is SGHRS and CDR2 is YFSETQ. V shed 2 bases and J 4 bases; nucleotides not matched to a gene: 3.

This clonotype has just a few counts. The chain carries TRBV12-3 or TRBV12-4 and TRBJ2-3; TRBD1 matches at 7 bases. The CDR3 spans 16 residues. V lost 5 bases, J lost 1 base, and 9 bases stayed unmatched. The CDR3 here is CASSQHVGGRTDTQYF. The CDR3 nucleotides are TGTGCCAGCAGTCAGCATGTAGGGGGCCGCACAGATACGCAGTATTTT.

V and J are TRBV12-3 or TRBV12-4 and TRBJ2-3; D is undetermined. Trimming removed 7 bases from V and 4 bases from J, with 15 bases in between. The CDR3 has 14 amino acids. The DNA for the CDR3 is TGTGCCAGCAATACCGGTGTTTTCTCAGATACGCAGTATTTT. Translating gives CASNTGVFSDTQYF.

V usage is TRBV12-3 or TRBV12-4 and J usage is TRBJ1-1, with D hard to call. The CDR3 runs 17 residues. Deletions cut 6 bases from V and 2 bases from J, with 22 bases between. The CDR3 region has the DNA TGTGCCAGCAGCTTTTCACTTCCCGCGACCGGTAACACTGAAGCTTTCTTT. The encoded protein is CASSFSLPATGNTEAFF.

This clonotype was counted a few times. A clone one base away is much larger, so this may be a read error. The rearrangement links TRBV7-9 to TRBJ2-2; D ambiguous. From germline, CDR1 is SEHNR and CDR2 FQNEAQ (reference sequence). This CDR3 region has 12 residues. V was shortened by 5 bases and J by 5 bases, with 6 bases between the two germline ends. For the CDR3, the DNA is TGTGCCAGCAGCGTTAAGACCGGGGAGCTGTTTTTT. Residues: CASSVKTGELFF.

Ten or more counts support this clonotype. This chain links TRBV4-1 with TRBJ2-2; D is ambiguous. In germline, CDR1 is MGHRA, CDR2 YSYEKL. The CDR3 length is 12 residues. Between the trimmed V and J ends, which lost 8 bases and 0 bases, there was a span of 4 bases. The CDR3 coding sequence is TGCGCCAGCCTTCCGAACACCGGGGAGCTGTTTTTT. Protein: CASLPNTGELFF.

The V and J genes are TRBV28 and TRBJ1-6; 7 nucleotides align to TRBD1. This CDR3 comprises 14 residues. Germline CDR1 reads MDHEN; CDR2 reads SYDVKM. V shed 8 bases, J shed 9 bases, and the junction held 10 bases outside the gene matches. The CDR3 loop reads CASLGTERGSPLHF. The CDR3, as DNA: TGTGCCAGCCTCGGGACAGAAAGGGGTTCACCCCTCCACTTT.

The chain employs TRBV20-1 and TRBJ1-1; 9 nucleotides match TRBD1. Germline V lookup: CDR1 DFQATT, CDR2 SNEGSKA (reference sequence). Trimming at V came to 2 bases and at J to 1 base, leaving 11 bases not matched to a gene. CDR3 length equals 17 residues. This chain's CDR3 is CSARKKQGAKGNTEAFF. DNA for the CDR3: TGCAGTGCTAGAAAGAAACAGGGGGCTAAGGGGAACACTGAAGCTTTCTTT.

This rearrangement joins TRBV7-2 to TRBJ1-1; D gene uncertain. CDR1 SGHTA and CDR2 FQGNSA come from the germline V gene. This CDR3 comprises 13 residues. V was trimmed by 4 bases and J by 7 bases, leaving 13 bases between them. In DNA, the CDR3 is TGTGCCAGCAGCTCTCAAGAGGGCGGTGAAGCTTTCTTT. Protein: CASSSQEGGEAFF.

In regard to this clonotype: A much more abundant neighbour one base away suggests this may be a read error. In nucleotides, the CDR3 is TGCAGTGCTAGGGCATCATATACGCAGTATTTT. Protein sequence: CSARASYTQYF. The chain joins TRBV20-1 to TRBJ2-3, with D uncertain. V lost 3 bases and J 7 bases, leaving 8 bases between the germline ends. Germline V gives CDR1 DFQATT, CDR2 SNEGSKA (reference sequence). This CDR3 has 11 residues.

Turning to this clonotype: A clone one base away is much larger, so this may be a read error. V usage is TRBV7-9 and J usage is TRBJ1-1, with D possibly being TRBD1 (6 bases). The CDR3 is made up of 17 amino acids. Trimming stripped 5 bases from V and 1 base from J, with 20 bases between. Germline V gene sequence: CDR1 SEHNR, CDR2 FQNEAQ (reference sequence). The CDR3 DNA follows: TGTGCCAGCAGCCTTATACAGGGACGGCAGAAGAACACTGAAGCTTTCTTT. Translation: CASSLIQGRQKNTEAFF.

This sequence joins TRBV20-1 and TRBJ2-5; tentatively, D is TRBD2 (5 bases). Trimming took 6 bases from V and 5 from J, leaving 13 bases between them. The CDR3 extends over 12 amino acids. Germline V gives CDR1 DFQATT, CDR2 SNEGSKA (reference sequence). CDR3 coding DNA: TGCAGTGCCGTAACTAGGTCCGAGACCCAGTACTTC. Protein: CSAVTRSETQYF.

In its sample, this clonotype was seen many times. The rearrangement uses TRBV5-6 and TRBJ1-3; the D gene is possibly TRBD1 (5 bases). The CDR3 runs 15 residues. The V end lost 6 bases, the J end lost 2 bases, and 15 bases lay between the germline ends. Germline V gene sequence: CDR1 SGHDT, CDR2 YYEEEE. The CDR3 protein is CASTGTPNPGNTIYF. For the CDR3, the DNA is TGTGCCAGCACAGGGACGCCAAACCCTGGAAACACCATATATTTT.

The chain is built from TRBV20-1 and TRBJ1-5, with unresolved D. The V and J ends lost 5 bases and 4 bases respectively, with 6 bases between them. The CDR3 spans 11 residues. CDR1 is DFQATT and CDR2 is SNEGSKA in the germline V gene (reference sequence). DNA of the CDR3: TGCAGTGCTCCACCTAATCAGCCCCAGCATTTT. This encodes CSAPPNQPQHF.

This clonotype was observed a few times. This sequence joins TRBV28 and TRBJ2-7; D may be TRBD1 (6 bases). Trimming shortened V by 3 bases and J by 2 bases, and 11 bases separated the two germline ends. The CDR3 runs to 14 residues. Germline CDR1 reads MDHEN; CDR2 reads SYDVKM. CDR3 residues: CASSFMDRAYEQYV. CDR3 coding DNA: TGTGCCAGCAGTTTTATGGACAGAGCCTACGAGCAGTACGTC.

This clonotype was counted ten times or more. The chain joins TRBV5-1 to TRBJ2-4, with TRBD2 identical over 8 bases. Per the germline V gene, CDR1 is SGHRS and CDR2 is YFSETQ. The CDR3 runs 15 residues. Trimming cost V 7 bases and J 7 bases; bases outside gene matches: 13. The DNA of the CDR3 is TGCGCCAGCCGGGAGGGTTTGGGACTCTTCAACATTCAGTACTTC. This gives the protein CASREGLGLFNIQYF.

The chain is built from TRBV27 and TRBJ2-1, with 9 bases that match TRBD1. The CDR3 runs to 14 residues. The J segment lost 8 bases and the V segment lost 4 bases, leaving 6 bases of the junction unmatched. CDR1 and CDR2 from the germline V gene are MNHEY and SMNVEV (reference sequence). Here the CDR3 DNA reads TGTGCCAGCAGTTCCGGGACAGGGCCCTATGAGCAGTTCTTC. Amino acid sequence: CASSSGTGPYEQFF.

This clonotype was counted a few times. V and J are TRBV5-1 and TRBJ2-1; D is unresolved. CDR3 size: 15 residues. V was shortened by 1 base and J by 0 bases, with 8 bases between the two germline ends. Germline loops: CDR1 SGHRS, CDR2 YFSETQ. CDR3 in amino acids: CASSLTGRSYNEQFF. CDR3 coding DNA: TGCGCCAGCAGCTTGACGGGCCGCTCCTACAATGAGCAGTTCTTC. Based on the CDR3 plus reference TRBV5-1 and TRBJ2-1, the full variable domain is KAGVTQTPRYLIKTRGQQVTLSCSPISGHRSVSWYQQTPGQGLQFLFEYFSETQRNKGNFPGRFSGRQFSNSRSEMNVSTLELGDSALYLCASSLTGRSYNEQFFGPGTRLTVL.

This clonotype turned up a few times. Written as DNA, the CDR3 is TGTGCCAGCAGCTTAGCCGTACAGGGTGGAGCTGAAGCTTTCTTT. Its translation: CASSLAVQGGAEAFF. The V gene is TRBV7-6, the J gene TRBJ1-1, with D possibly TRBD1 on 6 matching bases. With 0 bases removed from V and 6 bases from J, the gap between germline ends came to 14 bases. This CDR3 is 15 amino acids long. Germline assignment: CDR1 SGHVS and CDR2 FNYEAQ.

This clonotype was recorded a few times. The genes are TRBV20-1 and TRBJ2-2; D is uncertain. Trimming left V 3 bases short and J 1 base short, with 9 bases between. CDR1 and CDR2 from the germline V gene are DFQATT and SNEGSKA (reference sequence). The CDR3 spans 14 residues. The CDR3 nucleotides read TGCAGTGCTAGTGTTAACAGGAACACCGGGGAGCTGTTTTTT. It is translated as CSASVNRNTGELFF.

This clonotype was observed at least ten times. The genes are TRBV6-2 or TRBV6-3 and TRBJ2-3; D gene ambiguous. Trimming cost V 2 bases and J 6 bases, with 6 bases left between them. Germline V gene sequence: CDR1 MNHEY, CDR2 SVGEGT. The CDR3 runs to 12 residues. CDR3 DNA: TGTGCCAGCAGTTACCTAGGGGATACGCAGTATTTT. This sequence encodes CASSYLGDTQYF.